This T cell receptor (beta chain) was documented in a study of identical twins (dated by TCRdb to the mid-2010s). Study-level background: To test whether fetal clonotypes persist, this study deep-sequenced TCR alpha and beta repertoires from monozygotic twins, from unrelated adults of various ages, and from cord blood. Replicate twin experiments were performed at different times using different library preparation protocols to rule out contamination.

Counted from cysteine to phenylalanine, this CDR3 has 14 amino acids. Only the CDR3 part of the read is kept: 42 bases, read in frame from the first base. The trim is 4 bases for V and 1 base for J, with a gap of 13 bases between the germline ends. In the germline V gene, CDR1 corresponds to SQVTM and CDR2 to ANQGSEA. The study at large found these results: Because the same donors could not be followed over many years, conclusions were based on cross-sectional statistical analysis. Abundant cord blood beta clonotypes had fewer insertions, young adult naive repertoires showed a similar but weaker trend, and memory repertoires showed no such trend. Out-of-frame TCR alpha sequences shared between twins showed an excess of low generation-probability sequences compared with coincidental sharing between unrelated individuals. In monozygotic twins, out-of-frame TCR alpha sharing was systematically underestimated by recombination models, although the models agreed with sharing between unrelated individuals. Zero-insertion analyses could be partly confounded by invariant T cells such as MAIT and iNKT, although diverse VJ usage argued against such confounding for most clonotypes. The excess sharing between twins in beta out-of-frame sequences was weaker because fewer shared sequences reduced the signal-to-noise ratio.

Comments on this clonotype: Its antigen is currently not known. No much larger clone is present one base from it, and per-base qualities are unavailable.

Only healthy Caucasian donors were included. The twin cohort comprised three pairs of female monozygotic twins, all aged roughly 18 to 29 years. RNA for TCR libraries was isolated from peripheral blood mononuclear cells. The library was generated by 5' RACE. Instrument used: Illumina HiSeq 2000. A universal primer binding site was added through template switching, and the final cDNA carried a unique molecular identifier so that TCR cDNA molecules could be counted accurately. First-strand cDNA for TCR alpha and beta chains was synthesized from specific primers in the conserved constant-segment region. Each cDNA library was double barcoded, with a SMART-Mk sample barcode plus Illumina barcodes, to control for contamination. TruSeq adapter sequences, together with Illumina sample barcodes, were added in two successive PCR steps. The TCR alpha and beta cDNA libraries were sequenced on the Illumina HiSeq platform using custom primers. As for how the authors treated the data: Raw reads were processed with MiGEC to extract unique molecular identifiers, and MiXCR was used to determine CDR3 positions. For each individual, recombination models were inferred using an EM algorithm with the repgenHMM and IGoR tools. The analysis of shared clonotypes was done with the tcR package in R, with sharing normalized by the product of cloneset sizes. To study raw recombination without the effects of thymic and clonal selection, out-of-frame nonproductive sequences were analyzed. TCRdb ran its own pipeline on the public reads, namely fastp trimming at Q25 and MiXCR clone calling, and kept in-frame beta chains. Rows merge per CDR3 protein into single entries with the most common DNA and genes. TCRdb, rather than the study authors, made the V and J calls. For this sample there are fewer than 900,000 distinct CDR3 sequences; 21% appear just once. Roughly 4.3% of the sample goes to the ten largest clones.

These data were likewise used in another study, on T cells expressing NK-cell markers. From that second study: TCR beta-chain repertoires were profiled in sorted CD3+CD56+NKG2C+, CD3+CD56+NKG2C- and CD3+CD56-NKG2C+ T-cell subsets from several donors. Among the eight sequenced donors, seven were HCMV-seropositive and one was HCMV-seronegative. In several experiments an anti-gammadeltaTCR antibody was added to restrict sorting to alphabetaTCR-expressing T cells. In more than 5 donors, the dominant CD3+CD56+NKG2C+ clonotypes ranked among the top 10 CD8+ clonotypes, making up roughly 1.0-7.0% of CD8+ T cells. Those dominant clonotypes were again the most abundant among CD3+CD56-NKG2C+ cells in four donors, at about 28.3-65%. Whether the expanded NKG2C-expressing T cell clones were specific for HCMV antigens remained unclear. The eight sequenced donors were randomly selected healthy volunteers, three men and five women. HCMV serostatus was determined by detecting HCMV-specific IgG in serum with a commercial ELISA kit. For a handful of donors, unsorted PBMC were also used to sequence bulk peripheral blood T-cell repertoires. MIGEC was used to demultiplex reads and group the reads by UMI, and MiTCR was used to assemble and quantify clonotypes. To exclude erroneous sequences, any TCR cDNA sequence not supported by at least two reads was discarded. The tcR package was used for downstream repertoire analysis, with clonotypes matched between fractions based on CDR3 nucleotide sequence plus V segment. VDJmatch was used to annotate antigen specificity against VDJdb, with one amino acid substitution in CDR3 allowed.

The clonotype originates from a woman under 30 in good health. The chain was built from TRBV29-1 and TRBJ1-1; too little of a D gene remains to name it. Sequencing was done on a sample of PBMCs. CDR3 protein: CSVGAWARNTEAFF. The nucleotide sequence reads as follows: TGCAGCGTTGGAGCCTGGGCTCGGAACACTGAAGCTTTCTTT.